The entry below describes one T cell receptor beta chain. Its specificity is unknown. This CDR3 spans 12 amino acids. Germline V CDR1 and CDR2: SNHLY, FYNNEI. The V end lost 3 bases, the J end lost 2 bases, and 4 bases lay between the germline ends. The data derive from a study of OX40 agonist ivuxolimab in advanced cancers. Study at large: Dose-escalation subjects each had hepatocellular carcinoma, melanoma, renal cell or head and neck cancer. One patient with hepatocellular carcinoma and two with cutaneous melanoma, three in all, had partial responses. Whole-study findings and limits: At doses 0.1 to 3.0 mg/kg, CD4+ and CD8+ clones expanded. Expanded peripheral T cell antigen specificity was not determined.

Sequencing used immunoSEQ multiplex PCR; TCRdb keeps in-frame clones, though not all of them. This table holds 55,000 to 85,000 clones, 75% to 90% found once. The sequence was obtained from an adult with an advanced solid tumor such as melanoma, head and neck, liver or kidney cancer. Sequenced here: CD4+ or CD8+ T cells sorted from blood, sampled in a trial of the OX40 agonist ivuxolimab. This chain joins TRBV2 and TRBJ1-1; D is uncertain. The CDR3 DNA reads TGTGCCAGCAGTGAGTTAAACACTGAAGCTTTCTTT. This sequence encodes CASSELNTEAFF.